These 23 T cell receptor beta chains came from one sample sequenced in a study of T cell responses to AZD1222 COVID-19 vaccine. Using immunoSEQ multiplex PCR, the repertoire was profiled, and TCRdb retains in-frame clones only, with some absent. The sample holds 100,000 to 150,000 clones, around 90% seen once. This specimen was peripheral blood, taken 28 days after the second AZD1222 dose. The receptors originated from an adult who received the AZD1222 COVID-19 vaccine.

This clone has just one count. This sequence joins TRBV2 and TRBJ1-4, with D hard to call. Deletions cut 10 bases from V and 0 bases from J, with 24 bases between. Germline loops: CDR1 SNHLY, CDR2 FYNNEI. This CDR3 is 18 amino acids long. CDR3 sequence (DNA): TGTGCCATCCTTCCGGGCCCCAAAGGGCTCGCAACTAATGAAAAACTGTTTTTT. Its protein is CAILPGPKGLATNEKLFF.

V and J are TRBV19 and TRBJ1-2; no definite D call. V gave up 2 bases and J gave up 2 bases, with 12 bases separating them. The CDR3 sequence is 15 residues long. The V gene's germline CDR1 is LNHDA and CDR2 SQIVND (reference sequence). Written as DNA, the CDR3 is TGTGCCAGTAGTATATGGCCCCCAGCGAACTATGGCTACACCTTC. Translation: CASSIWPPANYGYTF. Combining the CDR3 with reference TRBV19 and TRBJ1-2 gives the whole variable domain DGGITQSPKYLFRKEGQNVTLSCEQNLNHDAMYWYRQDPGQGLRLIYYSQIVNDFQKGDIAEGYSVSREKKESFPLTVTSAQKNPTAFYLCASSIWPPANYGYTFGSGTRLTVV.

V usage is TRBV28 and J usage is TRBJ2-1, with 7 bases that match TRBD2. In germline, CDR1 is MDHEN, CDR2 SYDVKM. The CDR3 extends over 14 amino acids. Trimming took 6 bases from V and 2 from J; bases not matched to a gene: 4. The CDR3: CASSLAGAYNEQFF. CDR3 sequence (DNA): TGTGCCAGCAGCTTGGCGGGGGCCTACAATGAGCAGTTCTTC.

This sequence joins TRBV19 and TRBJ1-5; D gene unclear. Germline CDR1 is LNHDA and CDR2 is SQIVND (reference sequence). Between the trimmed V and J ends, which lost 2 bases and 6 bases, there was a span of 14 bases. This CDR3 comprises 15 residues. CDR3 bases: TGTGCCAGTAGTATATCCTCGAGGTCCCCTCAGCCCCAGCATTTT. This sequence encodes CASSISSRSPQPQHF.

The rearrangement uses TRBV7-2 and TRBJ1-1; D may be TRBD1 (6 bases). The CDR3 is made up of 15 amino acids. Germline V CDR1 and CDR2: SGHTA, FQGNSA. V shed 1 base and J shed 0 bases, with 9 bases lying between them. This chain's CDR3 is CASSLGRGMNTEAFF. CDR3 in DNA: TGTGCCAGCAGCTTAGGGAGGGGGATGAACACTGAAGCTTTCTTT.

The chain recombines TRBV24-1 with TRBJ2-4; 8 bases line up with TRBD1. The CDR3 length is 14 residues. V trimming: 4 bases; J trimming: 9 bases; junction bases outside the gene matches: 7. The germline CDR1 and CDR2 sequences are KGHDR and SFDVKD. CDR3 amino acids: CATSEGQVRSIQYF. CDR3 DNA: TGTGCCACCAGTGAGGGACAGGTTCGAAGCATTCAGTACTTC.

V usage is TRBV6-5 and J usage is TRBJ2-3; no reliable D call. In germline, CDR1 is MNHEY, CDR2 SVGAGI. The CDR3 totals 14 residues. V lost 0 bases and J lost 4, with 8 bases in between. The CDR3 DNA is TGTGCCAGCAGTTACTCGATCCTGGCAGATACGCAGTATTTT. This translates into CASSYSILADTQYF.

The chain joins TRBV15 to TRBJ2-5, with D possibly TRBD1 on 6 matching bases. V lost 8 bases, J lost 0 bases, and 13 bases lay in between. This CDR3 has 14 amino acids. Germline V gene lookup returns CDR1 LNHNV and CDR2 YYDKDF (reference sequence). The CDR3 region has the DNA TGTGCCACCGGCCGACAGGCCTACCAAGAGACCCAGTACTTC. Protein sequence: CATGRQAYQETQYF. Filled out from reference TRBV15 and TRBJ2-5, the complete variable domain reads DAMVIQNPRYQVTQFGKPVTLSCSQTLNHNVMYWYQQKSSQAPKLLFHYYDKDFNNEADTPDNFQSRRPNTSFCFLDIRSPGLGDTAMYLCATGRQAYQETQYFGPGTRLLVL.

The chain carries TRBV24-1 and TRBJ2-1, with a weak D call TRBD2 (5 bases). Germline lookup yields CDR1 KGHDR and CDR2 SFDVKD. V was clipped by 4 bases and J by 6 bases, with 18 bases between them. The CDR3 covers 16 residues. The CDR3 is CATSDRLSAPGNEQFF. The DNA for the CDR3 is TGTGCCACCAGTGACCGACTTAGCGCCCCCGGCAATGAGCAGTTCTTC.

This chain connects TRBV29-1 to TRBJ2-4; a possible D gene is TRBD1 (7 bases). Germline V gene data show CDR1 as SQVTM and CDR2 as ANQGSEA. V lost 6 bases to trimming and J lost 7 bases, with 13 bases between them. The CDR3 loop spans 12 amino acids. The CDR3 nucleotides read TGCAGCGTGCGGCAGGGGGGCAACATTCAGTACTTC. Encoded protein: CSVRQGGNIQYF.

This chain uses TRBV6-1 with TRBJ2-1; no clear D. The germline gives CDR1 MNHNS, CDR2 SASEGT. V was shortened by 3 bases and J by 8 bases, with 14 bases between the two germline ends. The CDR3 covers 14 residues. CDR3 nucleotides: TGTGCCAGCAGTGACCGGCAATCCCCTGATGAGCAGTTCTTC. It codes for CASSDRQSPDEQFF.

The chain is built from TRBV2 and TRBJ2-1, with TRBD2 matching 9 bases. This CDR3 has 13 residues. CDR1 is SNHLY, CDR2 FYNNEI, per germline. In DNA form, the CDR3 reads TGTGCTTCTCGCGGCGGGAGGGCCAATGAGCAGTTCTTC. Protein sequence: CASRGGRANEQFF.

V gene TRBV4-1 combines with J gene TRBJ1-2, with D possibly being TRBD1 (5 bases). The CDR3 runs to 15 residues. V lost 4 bases to trimming and J lost 2 bases, with 14 bases between them. Per germline, CDR1 MGHRA and CDR2 YSYEKL. The CDR3 reads CASSRTVQANYGYTF. DNA of the CDR3: TGCGCCAGCAGCCGAACAGTACAGGCGAACTATGGCTACACCTTC.

The V and J genes are TRBV4-1 and TRBJ1-4, with 9 bases identical to TRBD1. J lost 6 bases, V lost 4 bases, and 6 bases had no gene match. Germline lookup yields CDR1 MGHRA and CDR2 YSYEKL. This CDR3 has 15 amino acids. The CDR3 here is CASSLSGTGYEKLFF. Here the CDR3 DNA reads TGCGCCAGCAGCCTTTCCGGGACAGGGTATGAAAAACTGTTTTTT.

The chain combines TRBV5-4 with TRBJ2-1, with 8 positions matching TRBD2. Unmatched junction bases numbered 5, after V lost 0 bases and J lost 6 bases. CDR1 is SGHNT and CDR2 is YYREEE in the germline V gene (reference sequence). This CDR3 spans 15 amino acids. The CDR3 DNA follows: TGTGCCAGCAGCTTGGTTCTTAGCGGGATCAATGAGCAGTTCTTC. This gives the protein CASSLVLSGINEQFF.

V usage is TRBV28 and J usage is TRBJ1-5; 9 bases are shared with TRBD1. Germline V CDR1 and CDR2: MDHEN, SYDVKM. This CDR3 spans 12 amino acids. J lost 14 bases, V lost 5 bases, and 7 bases had no gene match. For the CDR3, the DNA is TGTGCCAGCAGTCCCCGGGACAGGGCGAAGCATTTT. Residues: CASSPRDRAKHF. The full variable domain, completed using reference TRBV28 and TRBJ1-5, is DVKVTQSSRYLVKRTGEKVFLECVQDMDHENMFWYRQDPGLGLRLIYFSYDVKMKEKGDIPEGYSVSREKKERFSLILESASTNQTSMYLCASSPRDRAKHFGDGTRLSIL.

As DNA, the CDR3 is TGTGCCAGCAGATGGGGTTTATCCGACGCGTATGGCTACACCTTC. Residues: CASRWGLSDAYGYTF. The gene calls are TRBV4-2 and TRBJ1-2; D gene ambiguous. The CDR3 has 15 residues. Germline CDR1 is LGHNA and CDR2 is YNFKEQ. V was shortened by 6 bases and J by 5 bases, with 19 bases between the two germline ends.

The chain has TRBV3-1 (or the pseudogene TRBV3-2) and TRBJ2-7, with TRBD2 matching 9 bases. This CDR3 spans 15 amino acids. Germline V gene data show CDR1 as LGHDT and CDR2 as YNNKEL (reference sequence). V lost 0 bases to trimming and J lost 2 bases; unmatched junction nucleotides: 2. The CDR3, as DNA: TGTGCCAGCAGCCAAGACGGCGGGGGGGCCTACGAGCAGTACTTC. Translated, it gives CASSQDGGGAYEQYF.

This clone has only one observation. The V gene is TRBV5-1, the J gene TRBJ2-5, with TRBD1 identical over 9 bases. V shed 4 bases, J shed 4 bases, and the junction held 5 bases outside the gene matches. Germline CDR1 is SGHRS and CDR2 is YFSETQ. The CDR3 covers 14 residues. The CDR3 coding sequence is TGCGCCAGCAGCCCGGGGACAGGGCGAGAGACCCAGTACTTC. It yields the protein CASSPGTGRETQYF.

This clone showed up just once. The chain couples TRBV2 to TRBJ2-5; D gene ambiguous. The CDR3 consists of 16 residues. Germline values: CDR1 SNHLY, CDR2 FYNNEI. V shed 5 bases and J shed 1 base, with 17 bases lying between them. The CDR3 region has the DNA TGTGCCAGCAGTTCAGCCCTGCCTGGGGTCCAAGAGACCCAGTACTTC. Translating it yields CASSSALPGVQETQYF.

The chain uses TRBV4-3 and TRBJ1-1; tentative D call: TRBD1 (6 bases). CDR1 and CDR2 (germline): LGHNA, YSLEER. This CDR3 spans 15 amino acids. Trimming took 0 bases from V and 3 from J, leaving 11 bases between them. The CDR3 spells CASSQEKQGYTEAFF. CDR3 nucleotide sequence: TGCGCCAGCAGCCAAGAGAAACAGGGTTACACTGAAGCTTTCTTT.

This chain links TRBV2 with TRBJ1-2; 9 bases agree with TRBD1. CDR3 length: 13 residues. The trim removed 5 bases at V and 5 bases at J, leaving 3 bases unmatched. Per germline, CDR1 SNHLY and CDR2 FYNNEI. Written as DNA, the CDR3 is TGTGCCAGCAGTCGGACAGGGGAATATGGCTACACCTTC. Residues: CASSRTGEYGYTF. Complete variable domain (other parts from reference TRBV2 and TRBJ1-2): EPEVTQTPSHQVTQMGQEVILRCVPISNHLYFYWYRQILGQKVEFLVSFYNNEISEKSEIFDDQFSVERPDGSNFTLKIRSTKLEDSAMYFCASSRTGEYGYTFGSGTRLTVV.

J is TRBJ2-3 and V is TRBV6-5; TRBD1 might be the D (6 bases). The length of the CDR3 is 16 residues. Per the germline V gene, CDR1 is MNHEY and CDR2 is SVGAGI. Trimming stripped 2 bases from V and 1 base from J, with 13 bases between. CDR3 sequence reads: CASSYGGRLGTDTQYF. The CDR3 nucleotides are TGTGCCAGCAGTTACGGGGGCAGACTGGGCACAGATACGCAGTATTTT.